This T cell receptor (beta chain) was obtained from a study of blood T cell repertoires in COVID-19. For the study at large: Two negative PCRs, clearance, or symptom resolution were required of recovered Cohort 3 donors. Donors in the United States, Italy and Spain gave samples during acute or convalescent COVID-19.

Under the authors' procedure: Estimated nucleated cell counts came from reference gene primer amplification. Sequencing used immunoSEQ multiplex PCR; TCRdb keeps in-frame clones, though not all of them. The D gene and trimming were derived from the DNA, and the V and J assignments and clone size from that table. The sample holds 200,000 to 250,000 clones, around 87% seen once. Allocation to cohorts depended on clinical history reported by the participants. This receptor was identified in a man aged 30 to 39 in a cohort exposed to, infected with or recovered from COVID-19 (not recorded which). The specimen sequenced was PBMCs or T cells enriched from blood (not recorded which).

For the CDR3, the DNA is TGTGCCAGTAGTATGGGTCAGGGGGGCTACAATGAGCAGTTCTTC. This codes for CASSMGQGGYNEQFF. This chain uses TRBV19 with TRBJ2-1, with D perhaps TRBD1 (7 bases). Trimming cost V 3 bases and J 3 bases, with 12 bases left between them. The germline V gene has CDR1 LNHDA and CDR2 SQIVND (reference sequence). This CDR3 has 15 residues.